This is a list of T cell receptor beta chains from one sample in a study of post-analysis software for immune sequencing data. MiXCR was run by TCRdb on the PCR reads, yielding one entry per CDR3 protein. This sample has roughly 570,000 distinct CDR3 sequences, with roughly 34% found just once. Source material: blood. These receptors originate from a girl aged 2-17 years with multiple sclerosis. Each CDR3 is given without its conserved first and last residue.

TRBV5-6,TRBJ1-3,ASSFFDRVISGNTIY
TRBV29-1,TRBJ2-7,SVETDSSYEQY
TRBV10-3,TRBJ2-5,AIGGQGIGETQY
TRBV20-1,TRBJ2-1,SASKTRVGEQF
TRBV5-1,TRBJ2-1,ASSLDASRGNEQF
TRBV6-5,TRBJ2-4,ASSPTWTGKNIQY
TRBV5-1,TRBJ2-7,ASSSPGGSLSYEQY
TRBV10-2,TRBJ2-3,ASSERTRADTQY
TRBV3-1,TRBJ1-5,ASSQSPGVSNQPQH
TRBV18,TRBJ2-7,ASSDRVAYEQY
TRBV5-1,TRBJ2-1,ASSLSGLGQGEQF
TRBV5-1,TRBJ2-1,ASSLGAGGTYNEQF
TRBV20-1,TRBJ2-7,SARGGGGSGEQY
TRBV12-3/TRBV12-4,TRBJ2-5,ASSGGPETQY
TRBV7-2,TRBJ2-1,ASSPWTSGSQNEQF
TRBV7-9,TRBJ1-2,ASSLVGPDGYT
TRBV15,TRBJ1-2,ATSREVGGYGYT
TRBV7-2,TRBJ2-6,ASSLDSGSGANVLT
TRBV6-1,TRBJ1-5,ASSARLSGLGNQPQH
TRBV7-6,TRBJ2-7,ASRPGVAYEQY
TRBV6-1,TRBJ2-7,ASSVETGSSYEQY
TRBV6-5,TRBJ2-3,ASSSTGTTDTQY
TRBV20-1,TRBJ1-1,SAIPTGGEAF
TRBV6-1,TRBJ2-3,ASSELGTADFTDTQY
TRBV6-1,TRBJ2-5,ASSKTTSGGGETQY
TRBV29-1,TRBJ1-5,SVRGGRGSNQPQH
TRBV11-2,TRBJ2-7,ASSGLYYEQY
TRBV28,TRBJ2-3,ASSLWQGLGTDTQY
TRBV29-1,TRBJ2-1,SVEGGGGSF
TRBV6-2/TRBV6-3,TRBJ2-1,ASSYEEPYNEQF
TRBV10-3,TRBJ2-3,AGRGSSDTQY
TRBV29-1,TRBJ2-5,SGRDHPGVTQY
TRBV5-1,TRBJ2-3,ASSLGLEWNTQY
TRBV5-8,TRBJ2-1,ASSLFGGINEQF
TRBV4-1,TRBJ1-2,ASSAPGVYGYT
TRBV20-1,TRBJ1-6,SAPLRGRHSPLH
TRBV6-1,TRBJ2-5,ASSGDSLETQY
TRBV12-3/TRBV12-4,TRBJ1-5,ASSLRQGDGNQPQH
TRBV7-8,TRBJ2-4,ASSLVASPNIQY
TRBV6-5,TRBJ2-3,ASSRTYDTDTQY
TRBV6-1,TRBJ2-1,ASSESLGFRQF
TRBV28,TRBJ1-4,ASSLTGLSGKLF
TRBV20-1,TRBJ1-5,SARQYDQPQH
TRBV6-4,TRBJ2-1,ASSDSGRGTYNEQF
TRBV19,TRBJ2-7,ASSTQTKSRY
TRBV7-9,TRBJ2-7,ASSLGGGTLAYEQY
TRBV18,TRBJ1-2,ASSPQGTVGYT
TRBV10-3,TRBJ2-1,AISASSGRGPSYNEQF
TRBV28,TRBJ2-3,ASSPGQLRNTQY
TRBV4-1,TRBJ1-1,ASSQQDRKNTEAF
TRBV18,TRBJ2-2,ASSPTEQTNTGELF